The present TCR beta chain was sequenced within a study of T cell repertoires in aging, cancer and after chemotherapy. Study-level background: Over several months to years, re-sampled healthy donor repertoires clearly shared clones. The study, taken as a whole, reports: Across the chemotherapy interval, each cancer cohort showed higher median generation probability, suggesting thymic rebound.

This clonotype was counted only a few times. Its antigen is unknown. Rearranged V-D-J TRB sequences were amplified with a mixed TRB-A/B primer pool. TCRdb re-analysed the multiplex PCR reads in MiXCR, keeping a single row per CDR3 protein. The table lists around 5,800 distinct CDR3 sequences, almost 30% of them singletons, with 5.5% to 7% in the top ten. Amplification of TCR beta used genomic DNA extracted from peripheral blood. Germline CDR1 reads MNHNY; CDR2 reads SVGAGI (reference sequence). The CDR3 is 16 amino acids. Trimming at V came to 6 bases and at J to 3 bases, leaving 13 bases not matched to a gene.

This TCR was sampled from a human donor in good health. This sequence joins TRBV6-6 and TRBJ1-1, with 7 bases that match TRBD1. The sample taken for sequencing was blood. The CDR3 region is CASSDDREVYDTEAFF. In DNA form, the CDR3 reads TGTGCCAGCAGCGATGACAGGGAGGTATACGACACTGAAGCTTTCTTT.